Sequencing of this T cell receptor beta chain was carried out in a study of blood T cell repertoires in COVID-19. Study background: Sites in the United States, Italy and Spain provided acute and convalescent COVID-19 samples.

Cohort assignment relied on participant-reported clinical history. V was pared by 2 bases and J by 7 bases, with 8 bases of the junction left unmatched. The CDR3 contains 15 residues. Per germline, CDR1 SEHNR and CDR2 FQNEAQ (reference sequence). Methods used by the authors: Using reference gene primer amplification, nucleated cell counts were estimated. Profiled with immunoSEQ multiplex PCR; TCRdb holds only in-frame clones, not every one. V and J calls and clone size come straight from that table; D and trimming were deduced from the DNA. The sample holds 400,000 to 450,000 clones, 80% to 90% seen once. The sample holds a few counts of this clone.

The V gene is TRBV7-9, the J gene TRBJ2-7; TRBD1 aligns across 10 bases. The receptor comes from a man younger than 45 who had recovered from COVID-19. Sequences were obtained from PBMCs or T cells enriched from blood (not recorded which). In nucleotides, the CDR3 is TGTGCCAGCAGCTTAACCGGGACAGGGGTTGAAGAGCAGTACTTC. Protein sequence: CASSLTGTGVEEQYF. Variable domain in full (rest from reference TRBV7-9 and TRBJ2-7): DTGVSQNPRHKITKRGQNVTFRCDPISEHNRLYWYRQTLGQGPEFLTYFQNEAQLEKSRLLSDRFSAERPKGSFSTLEIQRTEQGDSAMYLCASSLTGTGVEEQYFGPGTRLTVT.